The next 3 T cell receptor beta chains were all read from a single sample in a study of T cell repertoires in aging, cancer and after chemotherapy (dated by TCRdb to the late 2010s). The instrument given in TCRdb is Illumina MiSeq. Using a mixed TRB-A/B primer pool, multiplex touch-down PCR amplified rearranged TRB sequences covering the V, D and J segments. TCRdb took the public reads, trimmed them with fastp at Q25, ran MiXCR for clone calling and kept in-frame beta chains. All rows with the same CDR3 protein become a single entry with the most common DNA and genes. The sample includes over 2,000 distinct CDR3 sequences, with 25% to 30% observed a single time. Over 5% of the sample is in the top ten clones. Instead of sorted cells or RNA, genomic DNA extracted from peripheral blood served as the source for amplifying TCR beta rearrangements. Sequencing was carried out using blood. Receptor source: a human donor with a solid tumor.

This clonotype was picked up one time. The CDR3 sequence: CASSLVYNEQFF. In DNA, the CDR3 is TGTGCCAGCAGCTTAGTATACAATGAGCAGTTCTTC. The chain recombines TRBV11-1 with TRBJ2-1; D gene uncertain. This CDR3 spans 12 amino acids. Germline values: CDR1 SGHAT, CDR2 FQDESV (reference sequence). Between the trimmed V and J ends, which lost 1 base and 4 bases, there was a span of 2 bases.

This clonotype rates as large. The chain combines TRBV19 with TRBJ1-2; D is possibly TRBD1 (5 bases). V shed 3 bases and J shed 6 bases, with 14 bases lying between them. CDR3 size: 14 residues. Germline assignment: CDR1 LNHDA and CDR2 SQIVND (reference sequence). The CDR3 reads CASSIRGLKDGYTF. In DNA, the CDR3 is TGTGCCAGTAGTATTAGGGGACTCAAGGATGGCTACACCTTC.

The chain recombines TRBV5-4 with TRBJ2-7; tentatively, D is TRBD2 (6 bases). V was cut by 1 base and J by 4 bases, with 9 bases left in between. This CDR3 spans 13 amino acids. The germline V gene has CDR1 SGHNT and CDR2 YYREEE (reference sequence). The CDR3 DNA sequence: TGTGCCAGCAGCTTGCCGACTAGTTACGAGCAGTACTTC. As protein: CASSLPTSYEQYF.